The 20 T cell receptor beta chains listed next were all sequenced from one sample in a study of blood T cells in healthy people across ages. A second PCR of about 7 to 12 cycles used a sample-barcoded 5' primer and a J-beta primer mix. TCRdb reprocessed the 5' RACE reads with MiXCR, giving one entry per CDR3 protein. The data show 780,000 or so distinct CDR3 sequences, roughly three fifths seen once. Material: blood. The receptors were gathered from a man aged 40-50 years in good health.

The CDR3 reads CASSPVGTGAIYEQYF. DNA of the CDR3: TGTGCCAGCTCACCGGTAGGGACAGGGGCCATCTACGAGCAGTACTTC. The V and J genes are TRBV18 and TRBJ2-1, with TRBD1 matching 10 bases. The end of the DNA aligns better with TRBJ2-7, so the J call may be wrong. Germline CDR1 is KGHSH and CDR2 is LQKENI. The CDR3 consists of 16 residues.

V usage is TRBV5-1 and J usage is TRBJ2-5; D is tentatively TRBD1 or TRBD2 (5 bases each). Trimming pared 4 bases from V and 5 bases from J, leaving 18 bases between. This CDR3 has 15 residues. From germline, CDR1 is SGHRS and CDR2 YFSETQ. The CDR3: CASSQNTGPGETQYF. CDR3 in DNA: TGCGCCAGCAGCCAAAACACAGGCCCGGGGGAGACCCAGTACTTC.

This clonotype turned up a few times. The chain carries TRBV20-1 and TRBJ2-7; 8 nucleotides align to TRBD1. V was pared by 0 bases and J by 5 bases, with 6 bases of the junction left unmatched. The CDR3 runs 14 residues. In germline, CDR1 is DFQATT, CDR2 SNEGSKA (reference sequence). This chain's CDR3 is CSAREGRGRNEQYF. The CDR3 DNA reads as TGCAGTGCTAGAGAGGGCAGGGGGCGGAACGAGCAGTACTTC.

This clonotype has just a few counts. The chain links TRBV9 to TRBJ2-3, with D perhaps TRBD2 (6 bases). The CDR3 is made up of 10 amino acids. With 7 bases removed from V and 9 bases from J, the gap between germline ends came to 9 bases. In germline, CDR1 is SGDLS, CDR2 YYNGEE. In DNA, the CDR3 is TGTGCCAGCGGAGGGGCCACGCAGTATTTT. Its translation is CASGGATQYF.

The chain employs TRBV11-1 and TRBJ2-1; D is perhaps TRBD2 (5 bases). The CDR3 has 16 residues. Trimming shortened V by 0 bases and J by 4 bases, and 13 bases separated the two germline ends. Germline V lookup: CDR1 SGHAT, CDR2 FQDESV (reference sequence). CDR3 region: CASSLAQTNRYNEQFF. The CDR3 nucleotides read TGTGCCAGCAGCTTAGCGCAGACTAATAGGTACAATGAGCAGTTCTTC. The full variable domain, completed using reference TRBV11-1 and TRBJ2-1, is EAEVAQSPRYKITEKSQAVAFWCDPISGHATLYWYRQILGQGPELLVQFQDESVVDDSQLPKDRFSAERLKGVDSTLKIQPAELGDSAMYLCASSLAQTNRYNEQFFGPGTRLTVL.

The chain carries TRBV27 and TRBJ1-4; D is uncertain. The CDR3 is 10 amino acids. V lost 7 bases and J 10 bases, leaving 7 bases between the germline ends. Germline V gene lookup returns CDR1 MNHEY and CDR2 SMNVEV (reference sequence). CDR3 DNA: TGTGCCAGCATAGAGCGAAAACTGTTTTTT. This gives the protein CASIERKLFF.

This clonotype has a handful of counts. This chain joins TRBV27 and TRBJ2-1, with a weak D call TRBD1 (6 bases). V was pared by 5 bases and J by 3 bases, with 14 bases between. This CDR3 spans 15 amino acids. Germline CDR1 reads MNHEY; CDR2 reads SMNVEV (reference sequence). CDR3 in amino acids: CASSLATGYYNEQFF. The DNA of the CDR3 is TGTGCCAGCAGTCTCGCGACAGGCTACTACAATGAGCAGTTCTTC.

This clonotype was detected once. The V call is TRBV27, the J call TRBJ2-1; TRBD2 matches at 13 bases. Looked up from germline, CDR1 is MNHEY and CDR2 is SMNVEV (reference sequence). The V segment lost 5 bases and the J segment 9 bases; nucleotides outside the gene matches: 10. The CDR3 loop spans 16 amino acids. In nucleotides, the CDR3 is TGTGCCAGCAGTCCAAGACTAGCGGGGGGCGGAATTGAGCAGTTCTTC. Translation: CASSPRLAGGGIEQFF.

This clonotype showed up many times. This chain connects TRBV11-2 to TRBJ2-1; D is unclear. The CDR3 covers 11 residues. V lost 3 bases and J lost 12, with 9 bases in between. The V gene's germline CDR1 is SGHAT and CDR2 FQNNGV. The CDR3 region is CASSFWGGQFF. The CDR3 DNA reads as TGTGCCAGCAGCTTTTGGGGTGGGCAGTTCTTC.

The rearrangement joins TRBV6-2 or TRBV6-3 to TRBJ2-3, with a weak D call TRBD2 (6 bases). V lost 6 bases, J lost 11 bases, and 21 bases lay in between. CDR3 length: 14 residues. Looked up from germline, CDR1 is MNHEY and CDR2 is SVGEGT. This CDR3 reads CASRDGGPGGLQYF. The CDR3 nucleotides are TGTGCCAGCAGAGATGGAGGACCCGGGGGATTGCAGTATTTT.

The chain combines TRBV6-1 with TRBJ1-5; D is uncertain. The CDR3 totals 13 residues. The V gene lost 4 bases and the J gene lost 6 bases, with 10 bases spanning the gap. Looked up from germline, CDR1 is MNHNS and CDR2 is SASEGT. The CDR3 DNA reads TGTGCCAGCAGTGTAGCAAGTGCTCAGCCCCAGCATTTT. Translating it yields CASSVASAQPQHF.

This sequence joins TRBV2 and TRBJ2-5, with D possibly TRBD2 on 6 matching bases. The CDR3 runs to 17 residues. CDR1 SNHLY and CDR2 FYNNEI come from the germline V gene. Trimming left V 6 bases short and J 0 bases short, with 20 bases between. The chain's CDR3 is CASSGRTGTHYQETQYF. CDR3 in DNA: TGTGCCAGCAGCGGCCGTACCGGGACTCATTACCAAGAGACCCAGTACTTC.

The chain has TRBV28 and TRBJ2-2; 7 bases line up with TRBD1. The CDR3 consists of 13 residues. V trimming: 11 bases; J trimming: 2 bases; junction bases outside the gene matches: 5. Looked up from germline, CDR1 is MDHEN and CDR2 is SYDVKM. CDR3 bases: TGTGCCGTCGGGGACAGTAACACCGGGGAGCTGTTTTTT. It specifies CAVGDSNTGELFF. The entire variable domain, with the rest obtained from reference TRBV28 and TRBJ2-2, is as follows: DVKVTQSSRYLVKRTGEKVFLECVQDMDHENMFWYRQDPGLGLRLIYFSYDVKMKEKGDIPEGYSVSREKKERFSLILESASTNQTSMYLCAVGDSNTGELFFGEGSRLTVL.

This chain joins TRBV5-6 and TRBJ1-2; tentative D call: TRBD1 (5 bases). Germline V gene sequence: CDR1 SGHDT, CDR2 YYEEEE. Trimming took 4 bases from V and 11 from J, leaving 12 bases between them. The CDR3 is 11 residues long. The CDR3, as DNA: TGTGCCAGCAGCGTGGTGACAGCGTACACCTTC. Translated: CASSVVTAYTF. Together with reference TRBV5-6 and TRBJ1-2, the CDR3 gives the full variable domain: DAGVTQSPTHLIKTRGQQVTLRCSPKSGHDTVSWYQQALGQGPQFIFQYYEEEERQRGNFPDRFSGHQFPNYSSELNVNALLLGDSALYLCASSVVTAYTFGSGTRLTVV.

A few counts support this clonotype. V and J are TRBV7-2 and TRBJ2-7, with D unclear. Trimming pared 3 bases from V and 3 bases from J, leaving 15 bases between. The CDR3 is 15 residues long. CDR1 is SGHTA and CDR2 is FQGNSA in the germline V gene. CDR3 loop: CASSFGSSEYYEQYF. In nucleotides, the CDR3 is TGTGCCAGCAGCTTCGGGTCCTCGGAATACTACGAGCAGTACTTC.

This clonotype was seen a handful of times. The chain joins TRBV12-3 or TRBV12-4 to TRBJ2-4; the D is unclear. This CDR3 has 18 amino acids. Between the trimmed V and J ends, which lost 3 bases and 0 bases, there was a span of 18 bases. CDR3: CASSFDLRETLAKNIQYF. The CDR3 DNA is TGTGCCAGCAGTTTTGATCTGCGAGAGACTTTAGCCAAAAACATTCAGTACTTC.

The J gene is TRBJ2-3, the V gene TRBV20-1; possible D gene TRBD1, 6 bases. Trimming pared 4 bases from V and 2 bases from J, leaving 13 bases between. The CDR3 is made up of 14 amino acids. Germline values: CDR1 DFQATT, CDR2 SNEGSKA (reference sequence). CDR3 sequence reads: CSAKKTGITDTQYF. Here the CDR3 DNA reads TGCAGTGCTAAGAAGACAGGTATCACAGATACGCAGTATTTT.

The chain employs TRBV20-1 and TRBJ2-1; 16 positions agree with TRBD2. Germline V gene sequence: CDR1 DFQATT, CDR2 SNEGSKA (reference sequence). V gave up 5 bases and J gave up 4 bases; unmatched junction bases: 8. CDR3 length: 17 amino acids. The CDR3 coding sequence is TGCAGTGCTGTCGGGACTAGCGGGAGGGCCGTATACAATGAGCAGTTCTTC. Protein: CSAVGTSGRAVYNEQFF.

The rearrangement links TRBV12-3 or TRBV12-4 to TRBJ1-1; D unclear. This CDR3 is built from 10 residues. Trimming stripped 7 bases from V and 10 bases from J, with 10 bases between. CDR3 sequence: CASNRYGAFF. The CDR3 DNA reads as TGTGCCAGCAACCGCTACGGAGCTTTCTTT.

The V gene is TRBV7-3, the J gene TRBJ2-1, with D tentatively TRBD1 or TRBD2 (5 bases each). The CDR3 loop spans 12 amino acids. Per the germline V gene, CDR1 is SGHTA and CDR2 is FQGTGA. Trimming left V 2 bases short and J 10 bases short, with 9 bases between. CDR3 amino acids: CASSLFREEQFF. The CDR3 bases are TGTGCCAGCAGCTTATTCAGGGAGGAGCAGTTCTTC.